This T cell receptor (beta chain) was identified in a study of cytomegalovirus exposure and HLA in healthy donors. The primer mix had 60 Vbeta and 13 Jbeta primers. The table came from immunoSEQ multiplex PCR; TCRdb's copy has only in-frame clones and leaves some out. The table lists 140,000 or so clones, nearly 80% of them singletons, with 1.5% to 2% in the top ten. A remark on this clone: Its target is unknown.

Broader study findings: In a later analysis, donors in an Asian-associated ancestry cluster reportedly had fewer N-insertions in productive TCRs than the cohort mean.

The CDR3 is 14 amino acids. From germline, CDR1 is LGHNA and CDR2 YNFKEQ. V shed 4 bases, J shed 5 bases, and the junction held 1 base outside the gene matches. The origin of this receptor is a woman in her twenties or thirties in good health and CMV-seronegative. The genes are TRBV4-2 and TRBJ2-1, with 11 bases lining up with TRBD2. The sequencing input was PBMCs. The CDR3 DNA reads TGTGCCAGCAGCCTGGGACTAGCGGACAATGAGCAGTTCTTC. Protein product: CASSLGLADNEQFF.